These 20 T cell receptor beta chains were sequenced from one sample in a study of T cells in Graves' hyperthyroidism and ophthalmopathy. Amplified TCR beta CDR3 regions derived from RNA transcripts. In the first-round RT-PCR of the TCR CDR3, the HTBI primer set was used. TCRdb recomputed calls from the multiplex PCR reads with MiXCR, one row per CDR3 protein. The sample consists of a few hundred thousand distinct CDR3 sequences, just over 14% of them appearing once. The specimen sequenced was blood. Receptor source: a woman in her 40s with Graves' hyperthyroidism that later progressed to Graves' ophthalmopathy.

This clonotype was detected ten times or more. The CDR3 sequence is CASRKEGFNTGELFF. In nucleotides, the CDR3 is TGTGCCAGCAGGAAAGAAGGGTTCAACACCGGGGAGCTGTTTTTT. The chain is built from TRBV6-1 and TRBJ2-2; no firm D call. Per germline, CDR1 MNHNS and CDR2 SASEGT. The CDR3 runs to 15 residues. The germline V and J ends were trimmed by 6 bases and 2 bases, with 13 bases remaining between them.

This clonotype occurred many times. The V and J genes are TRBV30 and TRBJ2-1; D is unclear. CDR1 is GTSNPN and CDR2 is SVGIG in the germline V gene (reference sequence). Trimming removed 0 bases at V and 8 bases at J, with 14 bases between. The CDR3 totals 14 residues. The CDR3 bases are TGTGCCTGGAGTGTAACGTACATCCGGGATGAGCAGTTCTTC. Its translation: CAWSVTYIRDEQFF.

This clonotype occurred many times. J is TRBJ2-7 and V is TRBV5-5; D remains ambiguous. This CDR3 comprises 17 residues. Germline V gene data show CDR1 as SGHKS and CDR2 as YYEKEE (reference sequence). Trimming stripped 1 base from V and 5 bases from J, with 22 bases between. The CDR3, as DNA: TGTGCCAGCAGCTTGTCGGTCAGAATAAATACCCCTAACGAGCAGTACTTC. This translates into CASSLSVRINTPNEQYF.

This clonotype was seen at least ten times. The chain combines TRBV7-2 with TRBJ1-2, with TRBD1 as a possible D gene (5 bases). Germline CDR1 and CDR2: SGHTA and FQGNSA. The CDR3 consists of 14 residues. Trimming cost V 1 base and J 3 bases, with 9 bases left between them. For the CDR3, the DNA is TGTGCCAGCAGCTTAGAGGGGTTTGACTATGGCTACACCTTC. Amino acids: CASSLEGFDYGYTF.

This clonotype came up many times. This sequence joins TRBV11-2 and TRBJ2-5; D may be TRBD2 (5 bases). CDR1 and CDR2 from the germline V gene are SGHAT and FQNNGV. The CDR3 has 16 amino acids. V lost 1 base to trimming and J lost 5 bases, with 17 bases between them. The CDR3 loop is CASSLAPRRILETQYF. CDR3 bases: TGTGCCAGCAGCTTAGCCCCGAGGAGGATTCTCGAGACCCAGTACTTC.

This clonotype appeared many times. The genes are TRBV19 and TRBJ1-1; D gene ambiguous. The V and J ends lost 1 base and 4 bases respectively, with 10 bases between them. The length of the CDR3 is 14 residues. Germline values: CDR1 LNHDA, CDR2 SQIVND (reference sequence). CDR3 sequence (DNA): TGTGCCAGTAGTATAGGAGGCGAGAGCACTGAAGCTTTCTTT. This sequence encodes CASSIGGESTEAFF.

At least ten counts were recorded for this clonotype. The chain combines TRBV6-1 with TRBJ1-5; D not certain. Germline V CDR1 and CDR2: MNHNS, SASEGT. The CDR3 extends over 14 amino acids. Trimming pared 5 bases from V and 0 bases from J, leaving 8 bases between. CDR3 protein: CASSPSYSNQPQHF. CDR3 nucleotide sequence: TGTGCCAGCAGTCCGAGCTATAGCAATCAGCCCCAGCATTTT.

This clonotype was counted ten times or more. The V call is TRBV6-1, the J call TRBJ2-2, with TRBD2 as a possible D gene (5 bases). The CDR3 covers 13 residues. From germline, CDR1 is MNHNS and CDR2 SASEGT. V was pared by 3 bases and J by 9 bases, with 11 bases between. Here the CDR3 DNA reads TGTGCCAGCAGTGAGAGGGAAAATCGGGAGCTGTTTTTT. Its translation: CASSERENRELFF.

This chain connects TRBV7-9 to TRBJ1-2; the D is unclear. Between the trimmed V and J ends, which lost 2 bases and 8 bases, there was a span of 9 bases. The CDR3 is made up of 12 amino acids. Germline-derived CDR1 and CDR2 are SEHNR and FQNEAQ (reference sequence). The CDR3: CASSLSVGGYTF. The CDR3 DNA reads TGTGCCAGCAGCTTATCAGTGGGCGGCTACACCTTC.

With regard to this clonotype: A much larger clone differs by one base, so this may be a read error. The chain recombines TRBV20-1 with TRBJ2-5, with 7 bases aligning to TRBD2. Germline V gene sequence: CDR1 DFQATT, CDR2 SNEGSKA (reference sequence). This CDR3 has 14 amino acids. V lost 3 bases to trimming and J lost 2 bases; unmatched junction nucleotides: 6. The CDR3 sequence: CSARLAEGQETQYF. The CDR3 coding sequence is TGCAGTGCTAGGCTAGCGGAAGGGCAAGAGACCCAGTACTTC.

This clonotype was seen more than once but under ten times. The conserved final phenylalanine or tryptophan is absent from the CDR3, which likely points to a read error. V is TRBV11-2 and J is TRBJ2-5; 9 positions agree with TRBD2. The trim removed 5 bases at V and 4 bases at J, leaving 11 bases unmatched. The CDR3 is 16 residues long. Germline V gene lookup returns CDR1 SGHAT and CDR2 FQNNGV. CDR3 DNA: TGTGCCAGCAGCGGGGGCGGGAGGGCTGGCGGAGAGACCCAGTACCTC. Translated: CASSGGGRAGGETQYL.

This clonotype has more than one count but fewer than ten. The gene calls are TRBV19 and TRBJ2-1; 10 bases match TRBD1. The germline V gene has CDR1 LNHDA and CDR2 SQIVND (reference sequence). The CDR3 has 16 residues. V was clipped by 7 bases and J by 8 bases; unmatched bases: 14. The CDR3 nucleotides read TGTGCCAGTACCCCCCCTCCGGGACAGGGGATCCATGAGCAGTTCTTC. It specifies CASTPPPGQGIHEQFF.

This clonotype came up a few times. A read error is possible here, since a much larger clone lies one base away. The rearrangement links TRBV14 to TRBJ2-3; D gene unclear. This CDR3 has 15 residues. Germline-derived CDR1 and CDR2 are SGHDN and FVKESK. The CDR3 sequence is CASSQVRSDTDTRYF. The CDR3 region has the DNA TGTGCCAGCAGCCAAGTTCGTTCTGACACAGATACGCGGTATTTT.

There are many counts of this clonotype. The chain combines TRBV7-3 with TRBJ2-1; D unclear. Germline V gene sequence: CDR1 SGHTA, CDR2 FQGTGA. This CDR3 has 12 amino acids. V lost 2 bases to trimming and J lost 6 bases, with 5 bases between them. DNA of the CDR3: TGTGCCAGCAGCTTAGATCCCAATGAGCAGTTCTTC. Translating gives CASSLDPNEQFF.

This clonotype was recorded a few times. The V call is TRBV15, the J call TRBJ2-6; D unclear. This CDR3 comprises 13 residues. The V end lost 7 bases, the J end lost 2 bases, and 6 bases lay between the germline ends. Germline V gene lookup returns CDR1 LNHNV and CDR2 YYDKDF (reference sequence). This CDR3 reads CATTGPGANVLTF. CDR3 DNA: TGTGCCACCACCGGTCCTGGGGCCAACGTCCTGACTTTC.

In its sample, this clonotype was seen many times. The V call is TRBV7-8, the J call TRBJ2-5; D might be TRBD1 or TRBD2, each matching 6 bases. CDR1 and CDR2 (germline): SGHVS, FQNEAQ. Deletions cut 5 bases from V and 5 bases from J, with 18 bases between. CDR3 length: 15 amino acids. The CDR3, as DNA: TGTGCCAGCAGCCAGGGACATTCAAGCGGGGAGACCCAGTACTTC. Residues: CASSQGHSSGETQYF. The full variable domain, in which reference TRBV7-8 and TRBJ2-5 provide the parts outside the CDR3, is GAGVSQSPRYKVAKRGQDVALRCDPISGHVSLFWYQQALGQGPEFLTYFQNEAQLDKSGLPSDRFFAERPEGSVSTLKIQRTQQEDSAVYLCASSQGHSSGETQYFGPGTRLLVL.

CDR3 sequence: CASSEHGTEQFF. The CDR3 DNA sequence: TGTGCCAGCAGTGAACACGGGACAGAGCAGTTCTTC. The chain is built from TRBV6-1 and TRBJ2-1; a weak D match, TRBD1 (6 bases). V dropped 2 bases and J dropped 10 bases, with 9 bases sitting between them. The germline V gene encodes CDR1 MNHNS and CDR2 SASEGT. This CDR3 has 12 amino acids.

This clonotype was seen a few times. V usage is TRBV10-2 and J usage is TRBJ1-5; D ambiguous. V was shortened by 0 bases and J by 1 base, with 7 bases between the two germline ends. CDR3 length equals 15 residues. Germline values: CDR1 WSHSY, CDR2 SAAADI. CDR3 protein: CASSESSRSNQPQHF. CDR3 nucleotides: TGCGCCAGCAGTGAGTCGTCAAGAAGCAATCAGCCCCAGCATTTT.

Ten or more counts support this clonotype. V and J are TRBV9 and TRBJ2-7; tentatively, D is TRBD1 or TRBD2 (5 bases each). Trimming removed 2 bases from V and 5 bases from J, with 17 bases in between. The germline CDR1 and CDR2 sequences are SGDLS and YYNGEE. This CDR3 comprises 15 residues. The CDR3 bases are TGTGCCAGCAGCGTTACCGGGACGGTTTTTGACGAGCAGTACTTC. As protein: CASSVTGTVFDEQYF.

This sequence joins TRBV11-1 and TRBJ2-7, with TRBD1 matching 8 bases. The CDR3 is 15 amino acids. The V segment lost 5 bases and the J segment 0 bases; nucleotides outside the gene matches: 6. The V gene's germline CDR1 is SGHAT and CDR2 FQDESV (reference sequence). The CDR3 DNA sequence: TGTGCCAGCAGCCAGGACAGGGACCCCTCCTACGAGCAGTACTTC. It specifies CASSQDRDPSYEQYF.